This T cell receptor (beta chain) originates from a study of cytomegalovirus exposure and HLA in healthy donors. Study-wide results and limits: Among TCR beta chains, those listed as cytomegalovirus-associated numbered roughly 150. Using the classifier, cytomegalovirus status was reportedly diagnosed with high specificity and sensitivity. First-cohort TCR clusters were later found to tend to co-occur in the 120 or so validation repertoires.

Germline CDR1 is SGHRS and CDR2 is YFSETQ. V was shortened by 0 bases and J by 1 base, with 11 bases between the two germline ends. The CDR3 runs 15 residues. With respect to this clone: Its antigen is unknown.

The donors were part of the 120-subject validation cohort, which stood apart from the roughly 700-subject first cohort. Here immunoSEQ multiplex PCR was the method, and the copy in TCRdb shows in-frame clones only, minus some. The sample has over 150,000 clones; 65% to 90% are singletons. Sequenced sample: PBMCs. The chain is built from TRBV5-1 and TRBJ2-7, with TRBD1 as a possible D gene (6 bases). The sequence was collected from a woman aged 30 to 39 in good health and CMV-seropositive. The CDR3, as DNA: TGCGCCAGCAGCTTGGTATCAGGGGTTTCCTACGAGCAGTACTTC. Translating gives CASSLVSGVSYEQYF.